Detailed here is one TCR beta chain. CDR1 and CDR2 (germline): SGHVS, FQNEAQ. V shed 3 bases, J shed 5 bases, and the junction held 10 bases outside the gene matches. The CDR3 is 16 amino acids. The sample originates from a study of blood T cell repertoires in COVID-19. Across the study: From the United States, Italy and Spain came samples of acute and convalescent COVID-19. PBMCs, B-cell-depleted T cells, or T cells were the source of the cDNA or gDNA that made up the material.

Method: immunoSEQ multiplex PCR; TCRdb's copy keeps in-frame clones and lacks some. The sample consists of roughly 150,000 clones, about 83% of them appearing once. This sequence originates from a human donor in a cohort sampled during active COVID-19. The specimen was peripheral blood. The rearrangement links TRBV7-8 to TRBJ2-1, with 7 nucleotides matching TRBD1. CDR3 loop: CASSFQDRVLHNEQFF. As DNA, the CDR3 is TGTGCCAGCAGCTTCCAAGACAGGGTCTTGCACAATGAGCAGTTCTTC.